This TCR beta chain emerged from a study of T-cell memory formation after mild COVID-19. Broader study findings: Day 37-peaking second-wave clones had unconfirmed SARS-CoV-2 specificity. Contracting clones, day 15 to 85, had balanced CD4/CD8, and later expanders favored CD4+.

This CDR3 region has 14 residues. Trimming cost V 3 bases and J 2 bases; bases outside gene matches: 2. In regard to this clonotype: Its antigen is not identified.

TCRdb ran MiXCR on the 5' RACE reads and lists one entry per CDR3 protein. This sample has around 340,000 distinct CDR3 sequences, with roughly 20% found just once. The genes are TRBV12-3 or TRBV12-4 and TRBJ2-7, with 9 bases that match TRBD1. The sample consisted of PBMCs or a T cell subset sorted from them (not recorded which). This sequence was found in an adult woman who had mild COVID-19 (a few samples of this study predate the infection). Cell type and time point are not known. CDR3 coding DNA: TGTGCCAGCAGTTTCGGGGACAGGGCCTACGAGCAGTACTTC. Translated, it gives CASSFGDRAYEQYF.